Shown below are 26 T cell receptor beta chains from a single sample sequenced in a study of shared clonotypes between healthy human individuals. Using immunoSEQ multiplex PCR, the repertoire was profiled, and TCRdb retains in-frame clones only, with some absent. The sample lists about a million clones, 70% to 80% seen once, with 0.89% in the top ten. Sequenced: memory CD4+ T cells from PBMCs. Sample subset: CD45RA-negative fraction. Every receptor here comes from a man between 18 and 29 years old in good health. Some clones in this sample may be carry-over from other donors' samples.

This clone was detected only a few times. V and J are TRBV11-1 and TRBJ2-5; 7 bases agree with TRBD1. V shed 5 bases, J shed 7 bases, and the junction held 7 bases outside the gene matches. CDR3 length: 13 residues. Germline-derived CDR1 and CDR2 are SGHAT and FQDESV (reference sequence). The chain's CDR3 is CASSGDSALTQYF. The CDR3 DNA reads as TGTGCCAGCAGCGGGGACAGCGCGTTGACCCAGTACTTC.

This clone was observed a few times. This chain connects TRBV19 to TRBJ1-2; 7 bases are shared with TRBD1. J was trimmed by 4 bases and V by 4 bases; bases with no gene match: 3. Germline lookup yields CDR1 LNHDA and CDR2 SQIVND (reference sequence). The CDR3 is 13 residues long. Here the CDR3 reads CASSTGGSYGYTF. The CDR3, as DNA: TGTGCCAGTAGTACAGGGGGAAGCTATGGCTACACCTTC.

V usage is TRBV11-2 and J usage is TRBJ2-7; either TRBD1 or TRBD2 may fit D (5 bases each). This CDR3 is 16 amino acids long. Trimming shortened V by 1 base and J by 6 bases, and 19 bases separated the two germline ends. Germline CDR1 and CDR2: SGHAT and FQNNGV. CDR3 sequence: CASSLALASWGSEQYF. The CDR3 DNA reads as TGTGCCAGCAGCTTAGCCCTGGCTAGCTGGGGCTCCGAGCAGTACTTC.

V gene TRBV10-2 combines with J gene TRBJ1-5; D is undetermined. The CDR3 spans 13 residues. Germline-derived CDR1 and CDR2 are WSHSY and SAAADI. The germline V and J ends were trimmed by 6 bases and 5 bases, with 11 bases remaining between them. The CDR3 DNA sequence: TGCGCCAGCAGCGTGGGATTCGATCAGCCCCAGCATTTT. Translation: CASSVGFDQPQHF.

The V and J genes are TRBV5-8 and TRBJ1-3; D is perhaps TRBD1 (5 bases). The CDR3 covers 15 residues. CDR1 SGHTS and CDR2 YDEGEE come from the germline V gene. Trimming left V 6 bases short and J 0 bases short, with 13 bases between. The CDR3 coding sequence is TGTGCCAGCATCACGGGACGGATCTCTGGAAACACCATATATTTT. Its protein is CASITGRISGNTIYF.

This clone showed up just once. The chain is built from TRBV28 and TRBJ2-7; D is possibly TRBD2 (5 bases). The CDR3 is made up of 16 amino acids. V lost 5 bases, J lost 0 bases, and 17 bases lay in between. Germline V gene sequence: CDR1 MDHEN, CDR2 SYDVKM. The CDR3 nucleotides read TGTGCCAGCAGTCCCACCGGAGGTAGGGTCTCCTACGAGCAGTACTTC. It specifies CASSPTGGRVSYEQYF.

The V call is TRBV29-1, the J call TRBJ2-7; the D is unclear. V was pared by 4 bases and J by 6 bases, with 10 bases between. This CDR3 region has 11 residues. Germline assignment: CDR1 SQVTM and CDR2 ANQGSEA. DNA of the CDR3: TGCAGCGTTGGGGCAGGCTTCGAGCAGTACTTC. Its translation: CSVGAGFEQYF.

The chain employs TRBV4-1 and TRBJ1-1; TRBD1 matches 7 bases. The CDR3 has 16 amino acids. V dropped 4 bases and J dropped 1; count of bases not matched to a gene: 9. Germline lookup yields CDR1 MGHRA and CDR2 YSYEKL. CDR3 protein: CASSRTTGTANTEAFF. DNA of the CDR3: TGCGCCAGCAGCCGAACCACCGGGACAGCGAACACTGAAGCTTTCTTT.

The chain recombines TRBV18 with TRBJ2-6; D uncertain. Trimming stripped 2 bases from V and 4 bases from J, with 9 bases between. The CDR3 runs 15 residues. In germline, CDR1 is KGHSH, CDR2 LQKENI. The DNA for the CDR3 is TGTGCCAGCTCACCAGACCAGGCAGGGGCCAACGTCCTGACTTTC. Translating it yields CASSPDQAGANVLTF.

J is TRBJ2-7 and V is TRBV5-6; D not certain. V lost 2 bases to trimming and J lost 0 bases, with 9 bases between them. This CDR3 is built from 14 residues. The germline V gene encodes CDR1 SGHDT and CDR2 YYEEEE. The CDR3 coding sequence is TGTGCCAGCAGCTTCGGGCCAGACTCCTACGAGCAGTACTTC. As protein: CASSFGPDSYEQYF. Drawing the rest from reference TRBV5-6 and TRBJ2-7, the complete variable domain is DAGVTQSPTHLIKTRGQQVTLRCSPKSGHDTVSWYQQALGQGPQFIFQYYEEEERQRGNFPDRFSGHQFPNYSSELNVNALLLGDSALYLCASSFGPDSYEQYFGPGTRLTVT.

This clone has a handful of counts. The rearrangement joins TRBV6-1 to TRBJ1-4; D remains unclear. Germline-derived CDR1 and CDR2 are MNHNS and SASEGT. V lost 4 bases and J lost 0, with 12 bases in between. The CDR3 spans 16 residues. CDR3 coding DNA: TGTGCCAGCAGTGGTACGGGGTTAGCAACTAATGAAAAACTGTTTTTT. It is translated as CASSGTGLATNEKLFF.

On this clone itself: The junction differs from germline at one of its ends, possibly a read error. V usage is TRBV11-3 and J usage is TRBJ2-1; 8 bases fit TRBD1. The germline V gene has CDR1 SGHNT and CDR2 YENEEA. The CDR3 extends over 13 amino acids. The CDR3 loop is CASSDGQGLPSIF. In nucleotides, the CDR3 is TGTGCCAGCAGCGATGGACAGGGCCTCCCATCAATCTTC. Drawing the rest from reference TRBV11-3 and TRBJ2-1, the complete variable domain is EAGVVQSPRYKIIEKKQPVAFWCNPISGHNTLYWYLQNLGQGPELLIRYENEEAVDDSQLPKDRFSAERLKGVDSTLKIQPAELGDSAVYLCASSDGQGLPSIFGPGTRLTVL.

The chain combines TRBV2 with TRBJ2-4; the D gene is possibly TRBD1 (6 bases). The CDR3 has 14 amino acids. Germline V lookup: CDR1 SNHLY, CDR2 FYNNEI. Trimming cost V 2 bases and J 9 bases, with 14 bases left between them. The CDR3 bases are TGTGCCAGCAGTGAAAGGGTCCAGGGGACCATTCAGTACTTC. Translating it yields CASSERVQGTIQYF.

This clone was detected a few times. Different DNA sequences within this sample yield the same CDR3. CDR3 sequence reads: CASSPGTGNQPQHF. CDR3 nucleotides: TGTGCCAGCAGTCCCGGGACGGGGAATCAGCCCCAGCATTTT. V and J are TRBV27 and TRBJ1-5; D possibly corresponds to TRBD1 (5 bases). CDR3 length: 14 residues. The ends were cut back, 5 bases at V and 4 bases at J, with 12 bases in the middle. Germline V gene lookup returns CDR1 MNHEY and CDR2 SMNVEV (reference sequence).

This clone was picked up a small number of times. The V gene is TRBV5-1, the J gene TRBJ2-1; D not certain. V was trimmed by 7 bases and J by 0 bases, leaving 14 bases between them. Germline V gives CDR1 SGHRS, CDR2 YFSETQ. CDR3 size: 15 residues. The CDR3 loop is CASASGASSYNEQFF. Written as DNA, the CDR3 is TGCGCCAGCGCCAGTGGCGCTAGCTCCTACAATGAGCAGTTCTTC.

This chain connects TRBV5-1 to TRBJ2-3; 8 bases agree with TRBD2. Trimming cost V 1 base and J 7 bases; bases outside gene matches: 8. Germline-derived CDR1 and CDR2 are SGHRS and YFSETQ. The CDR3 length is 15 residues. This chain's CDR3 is CASSLQLAVPHTQYF. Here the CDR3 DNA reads TGCGCCAGCAGCTTGCAACTAGCGGTACCCCATACGCAGTATTTT. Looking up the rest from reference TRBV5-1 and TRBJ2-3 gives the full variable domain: KAGVTQTPRYLIKTRGQQVTLSCSPISGHRSVSWYQQTPGQGLQFLFEYFSETQRNKGNFPGRFSGRQFSNSRSEMNVSTLELGDSALYLCASSLQLAVPHTQYFGPGTRLTVL.

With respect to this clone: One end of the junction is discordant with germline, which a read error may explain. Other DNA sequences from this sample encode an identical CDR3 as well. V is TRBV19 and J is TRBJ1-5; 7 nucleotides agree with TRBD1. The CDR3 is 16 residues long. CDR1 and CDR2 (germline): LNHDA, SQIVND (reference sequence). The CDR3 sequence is CASSILGQVLSQPQHF. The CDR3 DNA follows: TGTGCCAGTAGTATTCTCGGACAGGTTCTGAGTCAGCCTCAGCATTTT. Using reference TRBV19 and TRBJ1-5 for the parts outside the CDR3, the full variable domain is DGGITQSPKYLFRKEGQNVTLSCEQNLNHDAMYWYRQDPGQGLRLIYYSQIVNDFQKGDIAEGYSVSREKKESFPLTVTSAQKNPTAFYLCASSILGQVLSQPQHFGDGTRLSIL.

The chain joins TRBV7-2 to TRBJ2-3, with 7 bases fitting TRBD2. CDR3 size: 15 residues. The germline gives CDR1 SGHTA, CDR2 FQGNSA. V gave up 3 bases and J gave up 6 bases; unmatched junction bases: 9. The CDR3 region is CASSFNGLDPDTQYF. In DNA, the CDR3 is TGTGCCAGCAGCTTTAATGGACTAGATCCGGATACGCAGTATTTT.

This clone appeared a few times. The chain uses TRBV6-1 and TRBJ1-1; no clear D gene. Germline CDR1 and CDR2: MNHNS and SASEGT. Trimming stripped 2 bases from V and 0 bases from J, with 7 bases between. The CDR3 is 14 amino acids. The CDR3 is CASSEKSLNTEAFF. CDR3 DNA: TGTGCCAGCAGTGAAAAGTCCCTGAACACTGAAGCTTTCTTT.

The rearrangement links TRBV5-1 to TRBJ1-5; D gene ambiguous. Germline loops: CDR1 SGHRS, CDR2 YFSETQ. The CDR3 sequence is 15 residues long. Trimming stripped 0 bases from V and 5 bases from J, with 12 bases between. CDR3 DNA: TGCGCCAGCAGCTTGGGACTCCCCGGGGATCAGCCCCAGCATTTT. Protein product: CASSLGLPGDQPQHF.

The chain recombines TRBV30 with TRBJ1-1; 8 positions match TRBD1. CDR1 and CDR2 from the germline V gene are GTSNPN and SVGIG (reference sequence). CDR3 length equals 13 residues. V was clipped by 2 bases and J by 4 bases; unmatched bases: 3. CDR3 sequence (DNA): TGTGCCTGGAGTCAGGGGGCGAGCACTGAAGCTTTCTTT. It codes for CAWSQGASTEAFF.

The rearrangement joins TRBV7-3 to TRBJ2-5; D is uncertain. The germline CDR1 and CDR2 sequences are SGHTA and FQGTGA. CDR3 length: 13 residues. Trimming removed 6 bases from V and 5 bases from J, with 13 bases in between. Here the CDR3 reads CASSPTDGETQYF. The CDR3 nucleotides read TGTGCCAGCAGTCCCACCGACGGGGAGACCCAGTACTTC.

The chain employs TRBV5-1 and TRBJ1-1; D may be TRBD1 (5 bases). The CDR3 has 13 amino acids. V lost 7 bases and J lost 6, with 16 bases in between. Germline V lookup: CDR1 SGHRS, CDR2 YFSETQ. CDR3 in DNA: TGCGCCAGCCAACTTTATGACAGATCTGAAGCTTTCTTT. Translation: CASQLYDRSEAFF. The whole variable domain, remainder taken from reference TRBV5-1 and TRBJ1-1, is KAGVTQTPRYLIKTRGQQVTLSCSPISGHRSVSWYQQTPGQGLQFLFEYFSETQRNKGNFPGRFSGRQFSNSRSEMNVSTLELGDSALYLCASQLYDRSEAFFGQGTRLTVV.

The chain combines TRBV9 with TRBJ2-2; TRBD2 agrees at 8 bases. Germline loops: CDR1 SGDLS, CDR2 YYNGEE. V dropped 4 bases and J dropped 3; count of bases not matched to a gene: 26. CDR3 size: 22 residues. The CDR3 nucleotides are TGTGCCAGCAGCTCACAATCAAAAAGGGTAGCGGGACCCAGCTCGCACACCGGGGAGCTGTTTTTT. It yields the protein CASSSQSKRVAGPSSHTGELFF.

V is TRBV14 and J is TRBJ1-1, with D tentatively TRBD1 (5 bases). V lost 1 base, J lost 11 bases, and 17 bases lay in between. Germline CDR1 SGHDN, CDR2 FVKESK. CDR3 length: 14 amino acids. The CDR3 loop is CASSQAWDSAGAFF. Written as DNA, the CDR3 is TGTGCCAGCAGCCAAGCCTGGGACTCGGCGGGGGCTTTCTTT.

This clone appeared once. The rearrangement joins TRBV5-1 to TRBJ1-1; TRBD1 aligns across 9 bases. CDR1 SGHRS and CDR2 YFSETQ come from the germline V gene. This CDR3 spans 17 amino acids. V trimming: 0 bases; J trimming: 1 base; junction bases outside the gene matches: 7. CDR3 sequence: CASSLVPGQGWNTEAFF. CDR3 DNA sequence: TGCGCCAGCAGCTTGGTCCCGGGACAGGGCTGGAACACTGAAGCTTTCTTT.